This T cell receptor (beta chain) was recorded in a study of T-cell memory formation after mild COVID-19 (dated by TCRdb to about 2021). Study-level background: TCR sequence clusters from the two donors were largely donor specific. T-cell clones expanding and contracting after mild COVID-19 in a couple of donors were tracked by longitudinal TCRalpha and TCRbeta repertoire sequencing. Two young, previously healthy adult volunteers made up the cohort, one male and one female.

Ficoll-Paque density gradient centrifugation was used to isolate PBMCs. The paper as a whole reports these results and caveats: Some responding clones were detected in pre-infection memory, suggesting pre-existing cross-reactive memory T cells joined the SARS-CoV-2 response. Only a couple of mild cases were covered in the study, and larger cohorts including severe cases with pre-infection samples were considered necessary. SARS-CoV-2 specificity was not confirmed for the second-wave clones peaking on day 37. Contracting CD4+ clones turned up mainly in the CM and EM memory subsets, whereas EMRA was where CD8+ clones were enriched. From day 15 to 85, contracting clones showed balanced CD4/CD8 phenotypes, whereas a second wave of clones that expanded from day 15 to 37 leaned towards CD4+.

This clonotype was seen only a few times. Its antigen specificity is not known. No much larger clone exists at a distance of one base, and base qualities are not known. The listed sequencing device is Illumina NovaSeq 6000. cDNA libraries for TCRalpha and TCRbeta were prepared by 5'RACE using constant-segment primers, with sample barcodes and unique molecular identifiers added. RNA was extracted from every sample with Trizol reagent. Library amplification was performed in two PCR steps, and a second sample barcode and Illumina TruSeq adapters were introduced in the second step. Sequencing of libraries was performed on an Illumina NovaSeq with 2 x 150 bp paired-end reads. As for the original processing: With migec v1.2.7, reads were demultiplexed and then collapsed into UMI-guided consensus sequences. With mixcr v2.1.11, UMI consensuses were aligned to TRA and TRB V and J templates and assembled into clonotypes. Expanded or contracted clonotypes were those called significant by both edgeR and NoisET, with noise models trained on biological replicates. edgeR calls used a false discovery rate-adjusted p below 0.01 and a log2 fold-change threshold of 1. As an exploratory analysis of dynamics, max-normalized trajectories of the 1000 most abundant clonotypes were examined with PCA combined with hierarchical clustering. Separately sequenced CD4+ and CD8+ repertoires were used to assign the CD4 or CD8 phenotype of responding clones. TCRdb reanalyzed the raw reads on its own, using fastp at Q25 for trimming and MiXCR for clone calling, and kept in-frame beta chains. A single entry per CDR3 protein holds the most common genes and DNA from its merged rows. The V and J calls and clone size are TCRdb's, not the authors'. For this sample there are some 280,000 distinct CDR3 sequences; around 16% appear just once. 23% of the sample lies in the top ten.

Its CDR3 holds 12 amino acids, cysteine through phenylalanine. Of all the DNA, just the CDR3 is kept, 36 bases in frame from base 1. Looking up the germline V gene (reference sequence) yields CDR1 DFQATT and CDR2 SNEGSKA. The V and J ends are trimmed by 1 base and 2 bases, leaving 5 bases between them. The chain was built from TRBV20-1 and TRBJ1-2, with no D gene named confidently. The material sequenced was PBMCs or a T cell subset sorted from them (not recorded which). The source is a man younger than 35 who had mild COVID-19 (a few samples of this study predate the infection). The sample titles of this study are shuffled in the database, so cell type and time point are left out; the donor was told from shared clones. The CDR3 here reads CSARVQNYGYTF. The DNA sequence is given as TGCAGTGCTAGAGTACAGAACTATGGCTACACCTTC.